The rows below give T cell receptor beta chains drawn from one sample of a study of blood T cell repertoires in COVID-19. Sequenced by immunoSEQ multiplex PCR; TCRdb stores in-frame clones only, minus some. This table has roughly 140,000 clones, about 85% appearing once. Material: peripheral blood. These receptors all stem from a woman between 70 and 85 years old with acute or convalescent COVID-19. Both conserved end residues are part of each CDR3. D genes are given only for firm matches. The size field is filled for only some rows; it gives once, few, many or a size class.

D: TRBD1; size: NA; V: TRBV28; J: TRBJ1-2; DNA: TGTGCCAGCAGCCCGGGACAGCGCTATGGCTACACCTTC; CDR3: CASSPGQRYGYTF
D: NA; size: NA; V: TRBV28; J: TRBJ1-1; DNA: TGTGCCAGCAGCCCTCCTGACAGGAGAGGTGAAGCTTTCTTT; CDR3: CASSPPDRRGEAFF
D: NA; size: NA; V: TRBV4-1; J: TRBJ2-7; DNA: TGCGCCAGCAGCCAAGCGGAGAGGCCGTACGAGCAGTACTTC; CDR3: CASSQAERPYEQYF
D: NA; size: NA; V: TRBV12-3/TRBV12-4; J: TRBJ1-5; DNA: TGTGCCAGCAGTTTAGCTTCGCAGCAGCCCCAGCATTTT; CDR3: CASSLASQQPQHF
D: NA; size: few; V: TRBV7-9; J: TRBJ1-3; DNA: TGTGCCAGCAGCTCCGGGGGATCCGGAAACACCATATATTTT; CDR3: CASSSGGSGNTIYF
D: NA; size: NA; V: TRBV6-5; J: TRBJ2-2; DNA: TGTGCCAGCAGTTACACAGGTACCGGGGAGCTGTTTTTT; CDR3: CASSYTGTGELFF
D: NA; size: NA; V: TRBV3-1/TRBV3-2; J: TRBJ1-1; DNA: TGTGCCAGCAGCCAATTTTTGAGCACTGAAGCTTTCTTT; CDR3: CASSQFLSTEAFF
D: NA; size: NA; V: TRBV20-1; J: TRBJ2-1; DNA: TGCAGTGCTTTTCGACAGAGTGAGCAGTTCTTC; CDR3: CSAFRQSEQFF
D: TRBD2; size: NA; V: TRBV5-6; J: TRBJ2-7; DNA: TGTGCCAGCAGCATCGGACTAGCGGGGAACTACGAGCAGTACTTC; CDR3: CASSIGLAGNYEQYF
D: NA; size: NA; V: TRBV11-2; J: TRBJ1-4; DNA: TGTGCCAGCAGCTTAGATTTTGGCAGGGTAGGAAAACTGTTTTTT; CDR3: CASSLDFGRVGKLFF
D: TRBD1; size: NA; V: TRBV3-1/TRBV3-2; J: TRBJ1-2; DNA: TGTGCCAGCAGCCAAGATCTAGACAGGGCAGGCTACACCTTC; CDR3: CASSQDLDRAGYTF
D: NA; size: NA; V: TRBV5-8; J: TRBJ2-2; DNA: TGTGCCAGCAGCTTGGTTTCCGGGAACACCGGGGAGCTGTTTTTT; CDR3: CASSLVSGNTGELFF
D: NA; size: NA; V: TRBV7-2; J: TRBJ2-1; DNA: TGTGCCAGCAGCTCAAACTCGGGGGGCCAGGATGAGCAGTTCTTC; CDR3: CASSSNSGGQDEQFF
D: TRBD1; size: few; V: TRBV28; J: TRBJ1-3; DNA: TGTGCCAGCAGTAGCCGCCGACAGGGACTCTCTGGAAACACCATATATTTT; CDR3: CASSSRRQGLSGNTIYF